This T cell receptor beta chain was sequenced during a study of T cell clonotyping in hematopoietic cell transplantation. The method was immunoSEQ multiplex PCR; TCRdb's version includes in-frame clones alone and lacks a portion of them. This repertoire shows more than 3,000 clones, 70% to 85% found once; its top ten account for approximately 30%. Recipients were bled about 28 days pretransplant and at posttransplant days 30, 100, 180. On this clone itself: Antigen unknown.

Findings and caveats of the study: Higher Inverse Simpson Index values in graft donor and pretransplant recipient predicted broader posttransplant TCR diversity. Without cell sorting, CD4 versus CD8 contributions remain unresolved. Pathologically expanded recipient clonotypes increased progressively from day 30 to day 180 as diversity fell.

V was clipped by 7 bases and J by 4 bases, with 22 bases between them. The CDR3 spans 16 residues. Looked up from germline, CDR1 is MDHEN and CDR2 is SYDVKM. Material: peripheral blood mononuclear cells, obtained at the time of graft-versus-host disease after allogeneic stem cell transplant. The source is a female patient aged 45 to 65 who had an allogeneic stem cell transplant from an unrelated donor, so the T cells may come from the graft donor. Some clones in this sample may be carry-over from other donors' samples. The chain has TRBV28 and TRBJ1-2; no clear D. CDR3 region: CASTPFREILLYGYTF. CDR3 in DNA: TGTGCCAGCACCCCCTTCCGGGAGATCCTTCTCTATGGCTACACCTTC.